This T cell receptor (beta chain) is from a study of cytomegalovirus exposure and HLA in healthy donors. The CDR3 is made up of 13 amino acids. V dropped 0 bases and J dropped 3 bases, with 5 bases sitting between them. Looked up from germline, CDR1 is KGHSH and CDR2 is LQKENI. A note on this clone: Antigen: not known. The same CDR3 can be traced to other DNA sequences in this sample.

All the people who gave samples were healthy bone marrow donors. Findings and caveats of the study: About 87% or about 30% of the time was how often most TCR beta V segments were productive, according to an earlier analysis. An observed cluster of highly shared sequence variants was recorded as a likely sequencing artifact.

PCR employed 60 Vbeta and 13 Jbeta primers. Sequencing was performed with immunoSEQ multiplex PCR; in TCRdb, only in-frame clones are kept and a portion is missing. The sample comprises roughly 120,000 clones, 77% of which are singletons, and 13% rests with the top ten. Material: PBMCs. The rearrangement uses TRBV18 and TRBJ2-5; D unclear. This clonotype was obtained from a woman between 35 and 50 years old in good health and CMV-seropositive. The CDR3 is CASSPPSEETQYF. The CDR3 DNA sequence: TGTGCCAGCTCACCACCCTCGGAAGAGACCCAGTACTTC.